The next 6 T cell receptor beta chains were all read from a single sample in a study of blood T cell repertoires in COVID-19 (dated by TCRdb to 2020 to 2021). Library construction relied on the immunoSEQ multiplex PCR assay. TCRdb holds this immuneACCESS table with in-frame rearrangements only. Some clones are missing; in checked studies, unresolved V genes explain under half, and the rest has no known cause. This sample is represented by roughly 250,000 clones; over 70% of them were singletons. Of the sample, about 3.1% is held by the ten largest clones. The sequenced material came from PBMCs or T cells enriched from blood (not recorded which). The receptor set was obtained from a woman aged 40-49 years who had been exposed to COVID-19.

This chain connects TRBV3-1 (or the pseudogene TRBV3-2) to TRBJ1-1; 7 nucleotides align to TRBD1. CDR1 is LGHDT, CDR2 YNNKEL, per germline (reference sequence). V dropped 1 base and J dropped 0; count of bases not matched to a gene: 14. The CDR3 spans 19 residues. The CDR3 DNA follows: TGTGCCAGCAGCCAAGGGCAAAACAAAGGGGGCCTCATGAACACTGAAGCTTTCTTT. Protein product: CASSQGQNKGGLMNTEAFF.

V usage is TRBV5-4 and J usage is TRBJ2-1; a weak D match, TRBD2 (5 bases). The germline V and J ends were trimmed by 6 bases and 0 bases, with 13 bases remaining between them. Germline CDR1 SGHNT, CDR2 YYREEE (reference sequence). This CDR3 is built from 15 residues. This CDR3 is CASKTSGTSYNEQFF. The CDR3 DNA reads as TGTGCCAGCAAGACCAGCGGAACCTCCTACAATGAGCAGTTCTTC.

This rearrangement joins TRBV29-1 to TRBJ1-1; D remains ambiguous. The V gene's germline CDR1 is SQVTM and CDR2 ANQGSEA. This CDR3 contains 12 residues. Trimming took 7 bases from V and 2 from J, leaving 11 bases between them. CDR3 sequence (DNA): TGCAGCGGCTGGACGGGAAACACTGAAGCTTTCTTT. Translating it yields CSGWTGNTEAFF.

CDR3 sequence (DNA): TGTGCCAGCAGTTACAAACGGGACAGGGGGTTCTCTGGGGCCAACGTCCTGACTTTC. This sequence encodes CASSYKRDRGFSGANVLTF. The chain employs TRBV6-2 or TRBV6-3 and TRBJ2-6; 11 bases align to TRBD1. The J segment lost 0 bases and the V segment lost 2 bases, leaving 6 bases of the junction unmatched. In germline, CDR1 is MNHEY, CDR2 SVGEGT. The CDR3 has 19 residues.

This chain connects TRBV6-2 or TRBV6-3 to TRBJ2-7, with no clear D. Germline-derived CDR1 and CDR2 are MNHEY and SVGEGT. The length of the CDR3 is 15 residues. Trimming stripped 5 bases from V and 2 bases from J, with 16 bases between. The CDR3 spells CASSPTESSPYEQYF. Written as DNA, the CDR3 is TGTGCCAGCAGTCCAACCGAGTCGTCTCCCTACGAGCAGTACTTC.

The rearrangement joins TRBV24-1 to TRBJ2-1; TRBD1 matches at 10 bases. Per the germline V gene, CDR1 is KGHDR and CDR2 is SFDVKD. This CDR3 is built from 16 residues. The V segment lost 3 bases and the J segment 12 bases; nucleotides outside the gene matches: 13. The CDR3 nucleotides read TGTGCCACCAGTGATCCGGACAGGGGGAGTACGATAAGGCAGTTCTTC. This sequence encodes CATSDPDRGSTIRQFF.